These 21 T cell receptor beta chains originate from one sample sequenced in a study of post-analysis software for immune sequencing data (dated by TCRdb to between 2015 and 2016). Beyond this particular receptor, the publication reports: Patients showed significantly higher frequencies than controls for several TRBV segments, among them TRBV5-6, TRBV5-1 and TRBV20-1.

These receptors' targets are unknown. Library preparation was by PCR. TCRdb records Illumina HiSeq 2500 as the sequencer. To reduce PCR and sequencing biases, unique molecular identifiers were built into the TCR beta cDNA libraries. Through fastp at Q25 and MiXCR, TCRdb rebuilt clones from the public reads, retaining in-frame beta chains. Duplicate CDR3 protein sequences are folded into a single record with the most common DNA and genes. This sample is represented by fewer than 700,000 distinct CDR3 sequences; roughly 45% of them were singletons. Under 2% of the sample belongs to the ten largest clones. The sequenced sample consisted of blood. These receptors all come from a girl under 18 with multiple sclerosis.

This clonotype was counted only a few times. J is TRBJ1-2 and V is TRBV12-3 or TRBV12-4, with 12 bases fitting TRBD1. The CDR3 extends over 14 amino acids. The V segment lost 7 bases and the J segment 5 bases; nucleotides outside the gene matches: 5. In DNA form, the CDR3 reads TGTGCCAGCACCGGGACAGGGGGCCCATATGGCTACACCTTC. Its protein is CASTGTGGPYGYTF.

The CDR3 loop is CASSLMGTDPYEQYF. CDR3 DNA: TGTGCCAGCAGCCTAATGGGGACGGATCCCTACGAGCAGTACTTC. The J gene is TRBJ2-4, the V gene TRBV7-2; D may be TRBD1 or TRBD2 (5 bases each). The last part of the DNA fits TRBJ2-7 better; the J call may be wrong. Per germline, CDR1 SGHTA and CDR2 FQGNSA. This CDR3 has 15 amino acids.

The chain carries TRBV7-9 and TRBJ2-1; tentative D call: TRBD2 (7 bases). CDR3 length equals 17 residues. The germline V and J ends were trimmed by 2 bases and 4 bases, with 18 bases remaining between them. CDR1 is SEHNR and CDR2 is FQNEAQ in the germline V gene (reference sequence). CDR3 bases: TGTGCCAGCAGCTTACGGGGGGCAGGACCTACATACAATGAGCAGTTCTTC. This encodes CASSLRGAGPTYNEQFF.

The gene calls are TRBV6-4 and TRBJ2-1; TRBD2 matches 13 bases. The J segment lost 8 bases and the V segment lost 5 bases, leaving 6 bases of the junction unmatched. Looked up from germline, CDR1 is MRHNA and CDR2 is SNTAGT. This CDR3 has 15 amino acids. CDR3 amino acids: CASSPGTSGDDEQFF. CDR3 DNA: TGTGCCAGCAGTCCAGGGACTAGCGGGGACGATGAGCAGTTCTTC.

V gene TRBV7-2 combines with J gene TRBJ2-7; 7 bases line up with TRBD2. V trimming: 2 bases; J trimming: 2 bases; junction bases outside the gene matches: 12. The length of the CDR3 is 17 residues. Germline V gives CDR1 SGHTA, CDR2 FQGNSA. In DNA form, the CDR3 reads TGTGCCAGCAGCTTACTCCTATGGGAGGGACGACCCTACGAGCAGTACTTC. It specifies CASSLLLWEGRPYEQYF.

The genes are TRBV4-1 and TRBJ1-1; TRBD1 might be the D (5 bases). Per the germline V gene, CDR1 is MGHRA and CDR2 is YSYEKL. The V end lost 5 bases, the J end lost 3 bases, and 10 bases lay between the germline ends. The CDR3 extends over 13 amino acids. CDR3 DNA: TGCGCCAGCAGCGGGGGGGTTGACACTGAAGCTTTCTTT. It specifies CASSGGVDTEAFF.

This clonotype showed up many times. The chain couples TRBV12-3 or TRBV12-4 to TRBJ2-7; D might be TRBD2 (5 bases). Trimming took 3 bases from V and 3 from J, leaving 12 bases between them. The CDR3 spans 14 residues. The CDR3 loop reads CASSLRGSRYEQYF. CDR3 nucleotide sequence: TGTGCCAGCAGTTTGAGAGGGTCCCGCTACGAGCAGTACTTC.

This rearrangement joins TRBV12-3 or TRBV12-4 to TRBJ2-1; D unresolved. V lost 2 bases and J 7 bases, leaving 6 bases between the germline ends. The CDR3 has 12 amino acids. CDR3 in DNA: TGTGCCAGCAGTTTAATTCGTAATGAGCAGTTCTTC. The encoded protein is CASSLIRNEQFF.

This clonotype was found a few times. This chain joins TRBV5-1 and TRBJ2-4; D remains unclear. Germline V gene data show CDR1 as SGHRS and CDR2 as YFSETQ. CDR3 length equals 15 residues. Trimming left V 0 bases short and J 0 bases short, with 7 bases between. The CDR3 here is CASSLGVLAKNIQYF. In DNA form, the CDR3 reads TGCGCCAGCAGCTTGGGGGTATTAGCCAAAAACATTCAGTACTTC.

This clonotype has a handful of counts. The rearrangement joins TRBV20-1 to TRBJ1-5; 7 positions agree with TRBD1. The V gene end was trimmed by 8 bases and the J gene end by 0 bases; junction bases not matched to a gene: 10. Germline loops: CDR1 DFQATT, CDR2 SNEGSKA (reference sequence). The CDR3 totals 15 residues. Here the CDR3 reads CSTRLGTDSNQPQHF. CDR3 DNA: TGCAGTACCCGATTAGGGACAGATAGCAATCAGCCCCAGCATTTT.

The chain couples TRBV29-1 to TRBJ1-1; weak D call: TRBD1 (6 bases). The CDR3 length is 14 residues. V was pared by 6 bases and J by 0 bases, with 14 bases between. Germline V gene data show CDR1 as SQVTM and CDR2 as ANQGSEA. The CDR3 spells CSVAPQGLNTEAFF. For the CDR3, the DNA is TGCAGCGTGGCCCCACAGGGATTGAACACTGAAGCTTTCTTT. Supplemented by reference TRBV29-1 and TRBJ1-1, the full variable domain reads SAVISQKPSRDICQRGTSLTIQCQVDSQVTMMFWYRQQPGQSLTLIATANQGSEATYESGFVIDKFPISRPNLTFSTLTVSNMSPEDSSIYLCSVAPQGLNTEAFFGQGTRLTVV.

V usage is TRBV29-1 and J usage is TRBJ2-1, with TRBD1 matching 11 bases. The CDR3 has 13 residues. The V gene end was trimmed by 6 bases and the J gene end by 8 bases; junction bases not matched to a gene: 6. Germline V gene sequence: CDR1 SQVTM, CDR2 ANQGSEA. The CDR3 here is CSVGQGESDEQFF. The CDR3 DNA sequence: TGCAGCGTGGGACAGGGGGAATCCGATGAGCAGTTCTTC.

The gene calls are TRBV24-1 and TRBJ2-1, with 10 bases identical to TRBD1. V shed 7 bases and J 5 bases; nucleotides not matched to a gene: 4. The CDR3 runs 14 residues. The germline CDR1 and CDR2 sequences are KGHDR and SFDVKD. The CDR3 nucleotides are TGTGCCACCAGCCCGGGACAGGGGAACAATGAGCAGTTCTTC. Its translation: CATSPGQGNNEQFF.

Only a few counts were recorded for this clonotype. V and J are TRBV20-1 and TRBJ1-1; unclear D gene. The CDR3 is 15 residues long. The germline V gene encodes CDR1 DFQATT and CDR2 SNEGSKA (reference sequence). V gave up 0 bases and J gave up 1 base, with 12 bases separating them. The CDR3 bases are TGCAGTGCTAGAGATTCGGGCAGTAAGAACACTGAAGCTTTCTTT. Its translation: CSARDSGSKNTEAFF.

This clonotype appeared once. V gene TRBV5-6 combines with J gene TRBJ2-7; TRBD2 agrees at 7 bases. Trimming took 0 bases from V and 0 from J; bases not matched to a gene: 3. This CDR3 has 15 residues. CDR1 and CDR2 (germline): SGHDT, YYEEEE. This CDR3 is CASSLAPSGSYEQYF. CDR3 coding DNA: TGTGCCAGCAGCTTGGCGCCTAGCGGCTCCTACGAGCAGTACTTC.

The rearrangement uses TRBV10-3 and TRBJ1-5; 7 bases are a match to TRBD1. This CDR3 has 15 residues. Per germline, CDR1 ENHRY and CDR2 SYGVKD. V dropped 7 bases and J dropped 7; count of bases not matched to a gene: 13. The CDR3 here is CAINFLGRGRQPQHF. In nucleotides, the CDR3 is TGTGCCATCAATTTTCTTGGTAGGGGGCGGCAGCCCCAGCATTTT.

This clonotype was recorded only once. Here the CDR3 DNA reads TGCAGTGCTAGCCGGCCGGGACCCTACAATGAGCAGTACTTC. Translated: CSASRPGPYNEQYF. V and J are TRBV20-1 and TRBJ2-1, with D possibly being TRBD1 or TRBD2 (5 bases each). The J call could be wrong; TRBJ2-7 is a better fit for the DNA end. Germline loops: CDR1 DFQATT, CDR2 SNEGSKA (reference sequence). The CDR3 is made up of 14 amino acids.

The chain employs TRBV6-6 and TRBJ1-5, with 9 bases fitting TRBD1. The CDR3 contains 14 residues. Germline V gene data show CDR1 as MNHNY and CDR2 as SVGAGI (reference sequence). The trim removed 6 bases at V and 6 bases at J, leaving 6 bases unmatched. CDR3 protein: CASRLDRGSQPQHF. In nucleotides, the CDR3 is TGTGCCAGCAGATTGGACAGGGGCAGTCAGCCCCAGCATTTT.

The sample holds a few counts of this clonotype. The chain carries TRBV29-1 and TRBJ2-7; 11 positions match TRBD2. The germline V gene encodes CDR1 SQVTM and CDR2 ANQGSEA. The V segment lost 5 bases and the J segment 9 bases; nucleotides outside the gene matches: 6. The CDR3 extends over 12 amino acids. Written as DNA, the CDR3 is TGCAGCGTTTCCGGGACTAGCGGTCGGCAGTACTTC. Amino acids: CSVSGTSGRQYF.

The chain couples TRBV10-1 to TRBJ2-1, with 9 bases lining up with TRBD1. Germline V gene data show CDR1 as WNHNN and CDR2 as SYGVQD (reference sequence). The CDR3 totals 15 residues. The V and J ends lost 6 bases and 5 bases, in that order; junction bases with no gene match: 8. The CDR3 coding sequence is TGCGCCAGCAGCAAGGACAGGGGAGGCAACAATGAGCAGTTCTTC. Its protein is CASSKDRGGNNEQFF.

The rearrangement uses TRBV7-8 and TRBJ2-3; TRBD2 matches 8 bases. The junction had 7 bases not matched to a gene; V was cut back by 1 base and J by 7 bases. Germline-derived CDR1 and CDR2 are SGHVS and FQNEAQ. CDR3 size: 15 residues. CDR3: CASSLGSTSGYTQYF. The DNA of the CDR3 is TGTGCCAGCAGCTTAGGAAGTACTAGCGGCTATACGCAGTATTTT.